The 11 T cell receptor beta chains in this list originate from one sample, sequenced in a study of CXCR3-negative and CXCR3-positive naive CD8 T cells. The authors made the TRB cDNA libraries by 5' RACE using UMI labels. TCRdb reanalyzed the 5' RACE reads, giving one entry per CDR3 protein sequence and no DNA. The table counts tens of thousands of distinct CDR3 sequences; 1.1% lies in the top ten. The sample was naive CXCR3- CD8+ T cells from blood. Noted subset: CD45RO-CCR7+CD27+CD95- naive CD8+ T cells lacking CXCR3 (TNR3-). Receptor source: a human donor in good health. Some clones in this sample may be carry-over from other donors' samples.

V usage is TRBV29-1 and J usage is TRBJ1-1; TCRdb gives TRBD1 as the D gene, but with no DNA this cannot be confirmed. Germline V gene sequence: CDR1 SQVTM, CDR2 ANQGSEA. The CDR3 totals 13 residues. CDR3 loop: CSASWGANTEAFF. The full variable domain, with the rest looked up from reference TRBV29-1 and TRBJ1-1, is SAVISQKPSRDICQRGTSLTIQCQVDSQVTMMFWYRQQPGQSLTLIATANQGSEATYESGFVIDKFPISRPNLTFSTLTVSNMSPEDSSIYLCSASWGANTEAFFGQGTRLTVV.

The chain couples TRBV4-2 to TRBJ2-6; lacking DNA, the TRBD1 call made by TCRdb goes unchecked. The CDR3 is 16 amino acids. Germline CDR1 LGHNA, CDR2 YNFKEQ. The CDR3 sequence: CASSQGQYSGANVLTF.

The chain joins TRBV30 to TRBJ1-1. CDR3 length: 16 amino acids. Per the germline V gene, CDR1 is GTSNPN and CDR2 is SVGIG (reference sequence). CDR3 amino acids: CAWSDLTGSGSTEAFF.

V usage is TRBV5-1 and J usage is TRBJ2-1; checking the TCRdb D call of TRBD1 is not possible without DNA. In germline, CDR1 is SGHRS, CDR2 YFSETQ. This CDR3 is built from 15 residues. The CDR3: CASSKTGTTYNEQFF.

The V gene is TRBV7-9, the J gene TRBJ2-3; lacking DNA, the TRBD2 call made by TCRdb goes unchecked. The CDR3 spans 17 residues. The germline V gene encodes CDR1 SEHNR and CDR2 FQNEAQ (reference sequence). The CDR3 reads CASSRGGLAGVTDTQYF.

CDR3 sequence: CASDSPNYNEQFF. This sequence joins TRBV30 and TRBJ2-1; without DNA, the TCRdb call of TRBD2 cannot be checked. Germline lookup yields CDR1 GTSNPN and CDR2 SVGIG (reference sequence). The CDR3 covers 13 residues.

V and J are TRBV6-2 or TRBV6-3 and TRBJ2-7; TCRdb's D call of TRBD1 is untestable without DNA. This CDR3 contains 18 residues. Germline V gives CDR1 MNHEY, CDR2 SVGEGT. The CDR3 protein is CASSHRIHRGLISYEQYF.

The V gene is TRBV7-2, the J gene TRBJ1-1; no DNA is available, so the TRBD1 call from TCRdb remains unchecked. Germline V lookup: CDR1 SGHTA, CDR2 FQGNSA. CDR3 size: 17 residues. CDR3 region: CASSLGGSEGWNTEAFF.

The chain has TRBV4-3 and TRBJ1-6; checking the TCRdb D call of TRBD1 is not possible without DNA. The CDR3 has 14 amino acids. CDR1 and CDR2 (germline): LGHNA, YSLEER. CDR3 region: CASSQDRGDSPLHF.

This chain joins TRBV6-2 or TRBV6-3 and TRBJ2-1. The CDR3 loop spans 13 amino acids. The germline gives CDR1 MNHEY, CDR2 SVGEGT. This CDR3 reads CASSNGDYNEQFF.

The chain couples TRBV12-3 or TRBV12-4 to TRBJ1-5; TCRdb names TRBD1, which stays unverified in the absence of DNA. This CDR3 is 14 amino acids long. CDR3 sequence reads: CASSLTGENQPQHF.